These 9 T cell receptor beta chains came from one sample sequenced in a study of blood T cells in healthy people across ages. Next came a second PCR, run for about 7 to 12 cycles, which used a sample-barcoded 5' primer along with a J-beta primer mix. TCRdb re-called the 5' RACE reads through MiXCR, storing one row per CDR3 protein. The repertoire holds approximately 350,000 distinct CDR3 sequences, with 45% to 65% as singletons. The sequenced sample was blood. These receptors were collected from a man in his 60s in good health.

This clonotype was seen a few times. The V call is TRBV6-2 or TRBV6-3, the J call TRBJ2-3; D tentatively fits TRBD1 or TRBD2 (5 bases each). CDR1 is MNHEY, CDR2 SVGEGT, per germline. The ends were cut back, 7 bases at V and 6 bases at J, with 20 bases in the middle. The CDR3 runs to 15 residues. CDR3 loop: CASNQGRLIVDTQYF. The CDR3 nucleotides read TGTGCCAGCAACCAGGGACGTTTGATTGTGGATACGCAGTATTTT.

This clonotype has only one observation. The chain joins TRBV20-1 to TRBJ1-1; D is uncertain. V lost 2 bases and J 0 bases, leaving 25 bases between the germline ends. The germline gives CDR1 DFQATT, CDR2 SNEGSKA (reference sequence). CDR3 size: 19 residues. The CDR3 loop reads CSARTLKVRRKRMNTEAFF. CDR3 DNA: TGCAGTGCTAGAACCCTCAAGGTGCGCCGAAAACGCATGAACACTGAAGCTTTCTTT.

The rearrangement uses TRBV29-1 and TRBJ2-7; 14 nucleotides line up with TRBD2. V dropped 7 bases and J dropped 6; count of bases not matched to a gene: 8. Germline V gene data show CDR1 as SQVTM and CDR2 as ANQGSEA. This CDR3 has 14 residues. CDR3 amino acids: CSGRLAGGPAEQYF. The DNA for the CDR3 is TGCAGCGGAAGACTAGCGGGAGGGCCGGCCGAGCAGTACTTC.

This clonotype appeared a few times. The CDR3 loop reads CASSLIRGPRDTDTQYF. Here the CDR3 DNA reads TGTGCCAGCAGTTTGATCAGGGGACCTCGTGACACAGATACGCAGTATTTT. The chain combines TRBV28 with TRBJ2-3; TRBD1 might be the D (6 bases). V was cut by 3 bases and J by 2 bases, with 18 bases left in between. The CDR3 has 17 amino acids. CDR1 MDHEN and CDR2 SYDVKM come from the germline V gene.

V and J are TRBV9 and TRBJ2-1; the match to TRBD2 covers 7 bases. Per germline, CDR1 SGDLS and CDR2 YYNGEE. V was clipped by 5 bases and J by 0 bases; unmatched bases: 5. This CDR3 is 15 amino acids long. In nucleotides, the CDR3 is TGTGCCAGCAGTGTTAGCGGGTACTCCTACAATGAGCAGTTCTTC. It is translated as CASSVSGYSYNEQFF.

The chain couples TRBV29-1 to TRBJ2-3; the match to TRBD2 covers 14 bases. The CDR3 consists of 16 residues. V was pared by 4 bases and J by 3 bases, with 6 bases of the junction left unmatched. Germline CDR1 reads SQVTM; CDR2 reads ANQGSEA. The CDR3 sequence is CSVGGTSGRQTDTQYF. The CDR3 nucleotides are TGCAGCGTTGGTGGGACTAGCGGGAGACAGACAGATACGCAGTATTTT.

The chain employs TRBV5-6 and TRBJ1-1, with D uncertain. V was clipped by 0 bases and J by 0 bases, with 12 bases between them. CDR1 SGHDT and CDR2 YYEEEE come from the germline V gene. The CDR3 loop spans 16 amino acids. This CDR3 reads CASSLEGIAVNTEAFF. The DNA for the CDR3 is TGTGCCAGCAGCTTGGAGGGAATCGCGGTGAACACTGAAGCTTTCTTT.

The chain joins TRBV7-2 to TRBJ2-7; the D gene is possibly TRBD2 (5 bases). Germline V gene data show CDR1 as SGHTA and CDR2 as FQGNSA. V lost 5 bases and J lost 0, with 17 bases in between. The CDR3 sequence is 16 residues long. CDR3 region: CASSRLGAASSYEQYF. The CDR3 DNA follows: TGTGCCAGCAGCCGTCTCGGAGCGGCAAGCTCCTACGAGCAGTACTTC.

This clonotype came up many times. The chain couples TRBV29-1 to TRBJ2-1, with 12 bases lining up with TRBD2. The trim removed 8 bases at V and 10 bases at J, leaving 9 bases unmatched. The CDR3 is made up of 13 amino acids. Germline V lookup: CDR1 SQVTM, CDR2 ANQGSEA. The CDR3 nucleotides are TGCAGCTCCAGACTAGCGGGAGACAGAGAGCAGTTCTTC. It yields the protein CSSRLAGDREQFF.